This TCR beta chain was profiled in a study of CD4 T cells in relation to SARS-CoV-2 and coronaviruses. Repertoires were generated with immunoSEQ multiplex PCR, while TCRdb's copy carries only in-frame clones and drops some. Found here are around 16,000 clones, about 84% of them singletons; the top ten hold 15% to 19%. The length of the CDR3 is 16 residues. J was trimmed by 1 base and V by 0 bases; bases with no gene match: 2. Germline CDR1 reads SGHRS; CDR2 reads YFSETQ. The unexposed donors gave CD4+ T cells in about 2010-2019, prior to COVID-19. Isolation of CD4+ T cells took place after about 10 days in culture. Unexposed-donor CD4+ T cells were probed with SARS-CoV-2 S/N and four cold-coronavirus spikes, cells permitting. A few counts support this clone. Its antigen is as yet unknown.

The chain is built from TRBV5-1 and TRBJ2-2; 8 positions agree with TRBD1. Material: CD4+ T cells from PBMCs, cultured in vitro. This receptor was identified in a human donor in good health. This CDR3 is CASSLGGTGNTGELFF. Written as DNA, the CDR3 is TGCGCCAGCAGCTTGGGGGGGACAGGGAACACCGGGGAGCTGTTTTTT.